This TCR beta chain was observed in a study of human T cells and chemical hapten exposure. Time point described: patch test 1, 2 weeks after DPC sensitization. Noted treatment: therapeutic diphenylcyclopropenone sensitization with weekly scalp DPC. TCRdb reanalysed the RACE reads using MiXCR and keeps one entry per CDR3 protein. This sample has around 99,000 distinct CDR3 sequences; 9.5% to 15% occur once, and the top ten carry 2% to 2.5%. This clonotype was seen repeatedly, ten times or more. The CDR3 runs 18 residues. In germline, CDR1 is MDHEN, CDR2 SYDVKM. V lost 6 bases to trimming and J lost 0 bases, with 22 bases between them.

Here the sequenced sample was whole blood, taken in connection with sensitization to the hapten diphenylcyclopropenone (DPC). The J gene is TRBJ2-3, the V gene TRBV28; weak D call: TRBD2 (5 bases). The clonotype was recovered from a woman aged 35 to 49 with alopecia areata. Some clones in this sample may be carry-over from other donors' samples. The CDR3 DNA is TGTGCCAGCAGCCGCCGGGATGAGCCGCCTTCTAGCACAGATACGCAGTATTTT. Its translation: CASSRRDEPPSSTDTQYF.